The present T cell receptor (beta chain) was sequenced within a study of blood T cell repertoires in COVID-19. The method was immunoSEQ multiplex PCR; TCRdb's version includes in-frame clones alone and lacks a portion of them. The top ten hold more than 9.5% of the sample, which has 150,000 to 200,000 clones, approximately 80% seen once. V shed 4 bases and J shed 4 bases, with 15 bases lying between them. The length of the CDR3 is 15 residues. Germline CDR1 reads KGHDR; CDR2 reads SFDVKD. The chain links TRBV24-1 to TRBJ1-1, with a weak D call TRBD1 (6 bases). The specimen was PBMCs or T cells enriched from blood (not recorded which). The TCR sequence derives from a man aged 50-60 years who had recovered from COVID-19. CDR3 DNA sequence: TGTGCCACCAGTGACTCTAACAGGGCCGGCACTGAAGCTTTCTTT. This gives the protein CATSDSNRAGTEAFF.